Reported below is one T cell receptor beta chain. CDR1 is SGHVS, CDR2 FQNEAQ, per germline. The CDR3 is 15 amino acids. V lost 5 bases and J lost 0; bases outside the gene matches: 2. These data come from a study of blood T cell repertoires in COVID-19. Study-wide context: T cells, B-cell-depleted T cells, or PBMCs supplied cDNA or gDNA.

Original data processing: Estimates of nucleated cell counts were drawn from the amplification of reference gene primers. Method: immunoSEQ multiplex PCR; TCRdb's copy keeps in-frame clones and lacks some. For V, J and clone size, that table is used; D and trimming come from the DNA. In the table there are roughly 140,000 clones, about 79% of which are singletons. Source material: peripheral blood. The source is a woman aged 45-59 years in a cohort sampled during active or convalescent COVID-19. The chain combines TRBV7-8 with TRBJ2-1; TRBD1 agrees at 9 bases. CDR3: CASSQTGGSYNEQFF. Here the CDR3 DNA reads TGTGCCAGCAGCCAGACAGGGGGCTCCTACAATGAGCAGTTCTTC.